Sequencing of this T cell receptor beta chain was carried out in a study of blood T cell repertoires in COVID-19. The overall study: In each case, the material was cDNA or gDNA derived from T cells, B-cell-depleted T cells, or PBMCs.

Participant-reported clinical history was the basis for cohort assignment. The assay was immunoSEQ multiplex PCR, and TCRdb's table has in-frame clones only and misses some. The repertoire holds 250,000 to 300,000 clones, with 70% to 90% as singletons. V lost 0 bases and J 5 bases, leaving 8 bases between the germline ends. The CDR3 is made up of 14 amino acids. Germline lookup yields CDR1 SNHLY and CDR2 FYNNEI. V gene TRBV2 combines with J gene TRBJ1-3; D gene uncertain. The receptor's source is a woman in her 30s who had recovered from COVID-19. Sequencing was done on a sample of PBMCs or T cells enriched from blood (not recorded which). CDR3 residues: CASSEAGYRNTIYF. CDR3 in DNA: TGTGCCAGCAGTGAAGCCGGGTATAGAAACACCATATATTTT.